One and the same sample provided the 18 T cell receptor beta chains below, sequenced in a study of control samples from healthy donors and cancer patients. Produced via immunoSEQ multiplex PCR; TCRdb's table is partial and in-frame only. The sample contains 150,000 to 200,000 clones, nearly 90% of which appear only once. Sequenced sample: blood. These receptors all stem from a woman in her forties or fifties in good health.

There are a few counts of this clone. This sequence joins TRBV28 and TRBJ1-2, with a possible D match to TRBD1 (5 bases). Germline loops: CDR1 MDHEN, CDR2 SYDVKM. This CDR3 comprises 15 residues. V was shortened by 5 bases and J by 5 bases, with 18 bases between the two germline ends. The CDR3 loop is CASSLQVQGGYGYTF. The CDR3 DNA follows: TGTGCCAGCAGTCTCCAGGTGCAGGGAGGGTATGGCTACACCTTC.

The J gene is TRBJ2-3, the V gene TRBV29-1, with D perhaps TRBD1 or TRBD2 (5 bases each). Germline CDR1 and CDR2: SQVTM and ANQGSEA. The CDR3 covers 13 residues. Trimming took 4 bases from V and 2 from J, leaving 10 bases between them. CDR3 amino acids: CSVAGLNTDTQYF. The CDR3 nucleotides are TGCAGCGTTGCGGGGCTCAACACAGATACGCAGTATTTT.

The CDR3 DNA reads TGCGCCAGCAGCCCACGATTTGCCGACACTGAAGCTTTCTTT. It encodes CASSPRFADTEAFF. This chain uses TRBV4-3 with TRBJ1-1; D not certain. Germline V gene data show CDR1 as LGHNA and CDR2 as YSLEER. V lost 4 bases, J lost 3 bases, and 12 bases lay in between. This CDR3 has 14 residues.

CDR3: CASSERTSGSFYEQYF. CDR3 nucleotides: TGTGCCAGCAGCGAGAGGACTAGCGGGAGTTTCTACGAGCAGTACTTC. The chain joins TRBV9 to TRBJ2-7, with TRBD2 matching 13 bases. Germline V lookup: CDR1 SGDLS, CDR2 YYNGEE. The CDR3 is made up of 16 amino acids. J was trimmed by 3 bases and V by 3 bases; bases with no gene match: 6.

This chain connects TRBV27 to TRBJ1-2; 8 bases agree with TRBD1. V lost 3 bases and J lost 4; bases outside the gene matches: 4. The CDR3 length is 14 residues. Germline V gives CDR1 MNHEY, CDR2 SMNVEV (reference sequence). The CDR3 reads CASSFAGQAYGYTF. DNA for the CDR3: TGTGCCAGCAGTTTTGCGGGACAGGCCTATGGCTACACCTTC.

This chain links TRBV6-5 with TRBJ1-5; D is unclear. V was clipped by 0 bases and J by 3 bases, with 9 bases between them. Germline CDR1 reads MNHEY; CDR2 reads SVGAGI. CDR3 size: 15 residues. CDR3 in amino acids: CASSYSGNLNQPQHF. The CDR3 DNA reads TGTGCCAGCAGTTACTCCGGAAACCTCAATCAGCCCCAGCATTTT.

This rearrangement joins TRBV4-2 to TRBJ2-1; 7 bases are shared with TRBD2. This CDR3 spans 16 amino acids. V lost 4 bases to trimming and J lost 1 base; unmatched junction nucleotides: 7. Germline V gives CDR1 LGHNA, CDR2 YNFKEQ. The CDR3 nucleotides read TGTGCCAGCAGCCCATCGCTAGCGGAGTCCTACAATGAGCAGTTCTTC. Amino acids: CASSPSLAESYNEQFF.

This sequence joins TRBV27 and TRBJ2-7; D is undetermined. CDR1 and CDR2 from the germline V gene are MNHEY and SMNVEV (reference sequence). The CDR3 has 13 residues. Trimming took 6 bases from V and 5 from J, leaving 14 bases between them. The CDR3, as DNA: TGTGCCAGCAGCCCAGGATTTAGAAACGAGCAGTACTTC. Translating it yields CASSPGFRNEQYF.

This clone came up once. The rearrangement uses TRBV19 and TRBJ1-2; 8 bases are a match to TRBD1. V was pared by 5 bases and J by 0 bases, with 8 bases of the junction left unmatched. CDR1 is LNHDA and CDR2 is SQIVND in the germline V gene (reference sequence). The CDR3 is 16 amino acids. The CDR3 loop is CASSGRGRISNYGYTF. The CDR3 DNA reads as TGTGCCAGTAGTGGCAGGGGGCGAATTTCTAACTATGGCTACACCTTC.

The genes are TRBV19 and TRBJ2-2, with 8 positions matching TRBD1. CDR1 is LNHDA, CDR2 SQIVND, per germline (reference sequence). J gave up 3 bases and V 3 bases, and 6 bases lay outside the gene matches. The CDR3 extends over 16 amino acids. CDR3 sequence reads: CASSMRTGWDTGELFF. The CDR3 DNA reads as TGTGCCAGTAGTATGAGGACAGGGTGGGACACCGGGGAGCTGTTTTTT.

The gene calls are TRBV15 and TRBJ2-5; D not certain. Germline values: CDR1 LNHNV, CDR2 YYDKDF (reference sequence). V was pared by 0 bases and J by 7 bases, with 15 bases between. This CDR3 is built from 15 residues. CDR3 DNA: TGTGCCACCAGCAGAGATCTGTCGGTGGACGCGACCCAGTACTTC. It is translated as CATSRDLSVDATQYF.

The DNA of the CDR3 is TGTGCCAGCAGCCCGGGACTAGCCGACACAGATACGCAGTATTTT. Encoded protein: CASSPGLADTDTQYF. V usage is TRBV7-2 and J usage is TRBJ2-3; 9 nucleotides agree with TRBD2. The germline V gene encodes CDR1 SGHTA and CDR2 FQGNSA. V shed 5 bases, J shed 2 bases, and the junction held 5 bases outside the gene matches. This CDR3 has 15 residues.

The chain is built from TRBV13 and TRBJ1-2, with D possibly being TRBD1 (5 bases). The germline gives CDR1 PRHDT, CDR2 FYEKMQ (reference sequence). Trimming took off 4 bases at V and 13 bases at J, with 19 bases between the two ends. CDR3 length: 13 residues. The chain's CDR3 is CASSSQFESGRTF. The CDR3 DNA reads as TGTGCCAGCAGCTCCCAGTTTGAGTCAGGGCGCACCTTC.

The V gene is TRBV20-1, the J gene TRBJ1-6; D gene unclear. Per the germline V gene, CDR1 is DFQATT and CDR2 is SNEGSKA (reference sequence). The length of the CDR3 is 13 residues. V lost 3 bases and J lost 6, with 9 bases in between. The chain's CDR3 is CSASRALNSPLHF. CDR3 coding DNA: TGCAGTGCTAGTAGGGCTCTTAATTCACCCCTCCACTTT.

The gene calls are TRBV5-4 and TRBJ1-2, with no clear D. CDR1 is SGHNT, CDR2 YYREEE, per germline (reference sequence). CDR3 length: 14 amino acids. V lost 4 bases and J 2 bases, leaving 12 bases between the germline ends. The CDR3 DNA reads TGTGCCAGCAGCCCCCTCTTGGGAAACTATGGCTACACCTTC. Translation gives CASSPLLGNYGYTF.

This chain joins TRBV7-8 and TRBJ2-1, with 8 positions matching TRBD2. J lost 1 base, V lost 5 bases, and 4 bases had no gene match. Germline V gene lookup returns CDR1 SGHVS and CDR2 FQNEAQ. This CDR3 has 15 residues. CDR3: CASSQREMSYNEQFF. CDR3 sequence (DNA): TGTGCCAGCAGCCAGCGGGAGATGTCCTACAATGAGCAGTTCTTC.

The chain has TRBV19 and TRBJ1-2; 8 bases fit TRBD1. J was trimmed by 7 bases and V by 1 base; bases with no gene match: 8. The CDR3 consists of 15 residues. Germline V CDR1 and CDR2: LNHDA, SQIVND (reference sequence). The CDR3 loop reads CASSIGRDRRIGYTF. The CDR3 DNA reads TGTGCCAGTAGTATAGGCCGGGACAGGCGTATTGGCTACACCTTC.

J is TRBJ1-6 and V is TRBV28, with D unclear. This CDR3 has 14 amino acids. V was trimmed by 5 bases and J by 7 bases, leaving 12 bases between them. Germline V gives CDR1 MDHEN, CDR2 SYDVKM. The CDR3 here is CASSRVTVNSPLHF. CDR3 DNA sequence: TGTGCCAGCAGTCGAGTGACCGTCAATTCACCCCTCCACTTT.